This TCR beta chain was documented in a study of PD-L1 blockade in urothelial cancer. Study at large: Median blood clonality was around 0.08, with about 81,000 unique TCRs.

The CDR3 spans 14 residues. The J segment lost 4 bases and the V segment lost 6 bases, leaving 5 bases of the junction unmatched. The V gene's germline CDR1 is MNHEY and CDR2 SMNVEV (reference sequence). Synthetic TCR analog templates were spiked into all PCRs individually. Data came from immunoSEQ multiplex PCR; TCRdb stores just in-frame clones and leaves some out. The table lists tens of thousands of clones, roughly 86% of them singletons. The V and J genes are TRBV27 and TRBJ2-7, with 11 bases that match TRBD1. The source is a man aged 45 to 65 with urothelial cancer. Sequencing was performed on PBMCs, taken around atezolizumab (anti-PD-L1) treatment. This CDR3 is CASRRTGGGYEQYF. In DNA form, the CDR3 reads TGTGCCAGCAGACGGACAGGGGGCGGGTACGAGCAGTACTTC.